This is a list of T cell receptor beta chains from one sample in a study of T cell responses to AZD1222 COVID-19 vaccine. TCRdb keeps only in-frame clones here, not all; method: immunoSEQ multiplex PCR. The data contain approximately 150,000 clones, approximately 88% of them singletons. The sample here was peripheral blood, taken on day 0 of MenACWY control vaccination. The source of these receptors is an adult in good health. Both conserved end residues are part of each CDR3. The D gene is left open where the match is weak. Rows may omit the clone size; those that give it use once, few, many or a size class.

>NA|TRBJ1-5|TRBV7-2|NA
CASSLGAAAQPQHF
TGTGCCAGCAGCTTAGGAGCGGCAGCTCAGCCCCAGCATTTT
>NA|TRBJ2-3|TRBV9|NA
CASSVDVGTDTQYF
TGTGCCAGCAGCGTAGACGTGGGCACAGATACGCAGTATTTT
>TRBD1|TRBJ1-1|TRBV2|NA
CASRPGQGITEAFF
TGTGCCAGCAGGCCGGGACAGGGAATCACTGAAGCTTTCTTT
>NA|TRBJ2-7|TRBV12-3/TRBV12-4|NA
CASSSFGSYEQYF
TGTGCCAGCAGCTCCTTCGGGAGCTACGAGCAGTACTTC
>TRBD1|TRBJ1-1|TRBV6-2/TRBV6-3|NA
CASSGPGDRGMNTEAFF
TGTGCCAGCAGCGGCCCGGGGGACAGGGGCATGAACACTGAAGCTTTCTTT
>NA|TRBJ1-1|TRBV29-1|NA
CSVIRAVTNTEAFF
TGCAGCGTTATACGGGCGGTGACGAACACTGAAGCTTTCTTT
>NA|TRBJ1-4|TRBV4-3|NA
CASSPPSHGEKLFF
TGCGCCAGCAGCCCTCCAAGCCACGGTGAAAAACTGTTTTTT
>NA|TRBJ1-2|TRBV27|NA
CASRKSGTNYGYTF
TGTGCCAGCAGGAAAAGTGGGACTAACTATGGCTACACCTTC
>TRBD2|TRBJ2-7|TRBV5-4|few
CASSRIPGLAPNYEQYF
TGTGCCAGCAGCCGGATTCCGGGACTAGCGCCCAACTACGAGCAGTACTTC
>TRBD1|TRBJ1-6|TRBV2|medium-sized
CASNTGTGISPLHF
TGTGCCAGCAACACCGGGACAGGTATTTCACCCCTCCACTTT